This record concerns one TCR beta chain sequence. No antigen is known for it. The data belong to a study of T-cell reconstitution after alpha-beta-depleted transplantation in children. General study results and limits: By one year post-transplant, T-cell counts and diversity largely arose from T cells that were newly produced. There were some patients whose high TCRbeta diversity at day 60 came from surviving recipient T cells and thymic progenitors. The origin of alpha-beta T cells about two months after transplant was reportedly several hundred expanded graft clones.

Preparation of the TCRbeta library was carried out with unique molecular identifiers. TCRdb itself ran the PCR reads through MiXCR, one entry per CDR3 protein. The sample lists some 140,000 distinct CDR3 sequences, 9.7% seen once, with around 24% in the top ten. Trimming took off 1 base at V and 4 bases at J, with 5 bases between the two ends. Per germline, CDR1 SGHTA and CDR2 FQGNSA. The CDR3 is 13 residues long. The sample consisted of PBMCs, mostly from graft donor cells, taken 180 days after TCRalphabeta/CD19-depleted stem cell transplant. The sequence derives from a girl under three years old who had a stem cell transplant for combined immunodeficiency, so the T cells may come from the graft donor. The chain couples TRBV7-2 to TRBJ2-1; D unresolved. CDR3: CASSLESYNEQFF. The CDR3 DNA reads TGTGCCAGCAGCTTAGAATCGTACAATGAGCAGTTCTTC.